This T cell receptor beta chain is drawn from a study of circulating CD8 cells and anti-PD-1 response in melanoma. Overall study context: Responders had complete or partial responses; non-responders had stable or progressive disease. Whole-study findings and limits: PD-1 and DPOS subsets showed similar, higher clonality than DNEG.

By sample fraction, this clonotype is large (0.1 to 1%). Its matching antigen is unknown. Four subsets defined by PD-1 and/or TIGIT were sorted from live CD3+CD8+TCRalphabeta+ cells. Using roughly 15 ng of total RNA, TCR libraries were made with the QIAseq Immune Repertoire TCR panel. A single record per CDR3 protein comes from TCRdb applying MiXCR to the reads. This sample yields hundreds of distinct CDR3 sequences, of which around 9.9% are seen a single time; around three fifths belongs to the top ten. Between the trimmed V and J ends, which lost 2 bases and 2 bases, there was a span of 16 bases. The CDR3 covers 16 residues. The germline CDR1 and CDR2 sequences are SEHNR and FQNEAQ (reference sequence).

Sequencing was performed on CD8+ T cells from PBMCs, taken at baseline or after one month of anti-PD-1 therapy (not recorded which). The origin of this receptor is a human donor with melanoma. The V call is TRBV7-9, the J call TRBJ2-7, with D perhaps TRBD1 or TRBD2 (5 bases each). The CDR3 bases are TGTGCCAGCAGCTTACTTCGGGGCAGGTCAGCCTACGAGCAGTACTTC. Translated: CASSLLRGRSAYEQYF.